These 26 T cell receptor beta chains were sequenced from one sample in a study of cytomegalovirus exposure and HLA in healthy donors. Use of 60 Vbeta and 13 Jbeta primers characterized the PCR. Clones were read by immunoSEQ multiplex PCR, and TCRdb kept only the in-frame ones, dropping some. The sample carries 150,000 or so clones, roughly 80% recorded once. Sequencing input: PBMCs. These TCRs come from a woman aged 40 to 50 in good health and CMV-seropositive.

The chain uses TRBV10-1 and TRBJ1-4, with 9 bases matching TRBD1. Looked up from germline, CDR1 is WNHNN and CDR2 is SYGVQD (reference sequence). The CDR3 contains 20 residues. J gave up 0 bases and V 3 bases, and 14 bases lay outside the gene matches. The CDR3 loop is CASSEGNRGPLPATNEKLFF. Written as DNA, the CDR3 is TGCGCCAGCAGTGAAGGAAACAGGGGGCCCCTGCCAGCAACTAATGAAAAACTGTTTTTT.

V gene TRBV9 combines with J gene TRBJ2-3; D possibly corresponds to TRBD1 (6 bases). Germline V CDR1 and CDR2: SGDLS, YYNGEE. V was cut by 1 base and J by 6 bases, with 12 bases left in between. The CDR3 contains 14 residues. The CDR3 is CASSVQTGSDTQYF. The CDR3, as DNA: TGTGCCAGCAGCGTACAAACAGGGTCGGATACGCAGTATTTT.

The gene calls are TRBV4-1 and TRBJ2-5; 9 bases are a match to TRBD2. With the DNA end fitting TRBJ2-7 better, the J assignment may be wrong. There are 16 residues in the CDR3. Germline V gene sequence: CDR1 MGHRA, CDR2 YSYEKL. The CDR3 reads CASSQVGSGGTYEQYF. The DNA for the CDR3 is TGCGCCAGCAGCCAAGTAGGGAGCGGGGGGACCTACGAGCAGTACTTC.

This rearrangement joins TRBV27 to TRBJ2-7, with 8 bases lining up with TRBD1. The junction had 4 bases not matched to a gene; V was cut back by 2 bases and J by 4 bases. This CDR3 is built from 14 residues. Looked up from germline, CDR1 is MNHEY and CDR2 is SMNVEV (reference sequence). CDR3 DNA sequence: TGTGCCAGCAGTTTAGGCAGGGGGCTATACGAGCAGTACTTC. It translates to CASSLGRGLYEQYF.

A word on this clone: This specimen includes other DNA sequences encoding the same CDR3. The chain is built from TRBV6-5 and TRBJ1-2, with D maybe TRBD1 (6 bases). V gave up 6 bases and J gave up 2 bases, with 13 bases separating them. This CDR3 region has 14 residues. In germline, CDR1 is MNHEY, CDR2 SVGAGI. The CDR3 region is CASSRQANNYGYTF. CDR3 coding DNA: TGTGCCAGCAGCAGACAGGCTAACAACTATGGCTACACCTTC.

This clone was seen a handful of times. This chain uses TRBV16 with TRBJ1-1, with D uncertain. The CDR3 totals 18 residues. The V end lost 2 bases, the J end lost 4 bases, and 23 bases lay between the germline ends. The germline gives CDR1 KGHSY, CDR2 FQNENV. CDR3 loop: CASSQRRWGGRGGTEAFF. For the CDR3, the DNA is TGTGCCAGCAGCCAAAGGAGGTGGGGAGGCCGGGGTGGCACTGAAGCTTTCTTT. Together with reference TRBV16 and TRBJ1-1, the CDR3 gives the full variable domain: GEEVAQTPKHLVRGEGQKAKLYCAPIKGHSYVFWYQQVLKNEFKFLISFQNENVFDETGMPKERFSAKCLPNSPCSLEIQATKLEDSAVYFCASSQRRWGGRGGTEAFFGQGTRLTVV.

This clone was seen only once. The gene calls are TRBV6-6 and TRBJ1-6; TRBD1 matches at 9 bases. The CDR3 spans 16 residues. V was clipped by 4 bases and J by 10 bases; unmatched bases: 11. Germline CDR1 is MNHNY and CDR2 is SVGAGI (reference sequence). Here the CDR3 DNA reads TGTGCCAGCAGTTCCCGGACAGGGGCCGGGGGGTCACCCCTCCACTTT. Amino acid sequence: CASSSRTGAGGSPLHF.

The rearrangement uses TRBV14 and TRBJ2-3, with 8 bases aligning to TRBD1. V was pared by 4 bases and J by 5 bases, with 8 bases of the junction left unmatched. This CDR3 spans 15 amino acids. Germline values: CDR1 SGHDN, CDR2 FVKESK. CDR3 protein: CASSRGTGRIDTQYF. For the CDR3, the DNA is TGTGCCAGCAGCCGTGGGACAGGACGAATAGATACGCAGTATTTT.

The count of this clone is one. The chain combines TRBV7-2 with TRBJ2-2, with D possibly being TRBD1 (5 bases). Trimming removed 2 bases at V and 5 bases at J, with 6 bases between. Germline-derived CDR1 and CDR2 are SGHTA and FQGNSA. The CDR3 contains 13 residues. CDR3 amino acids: CASSLQGTGELFF. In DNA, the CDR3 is TGTGCCAGCAGCTTACAGGGAACCGGGGAGCTGTTTTTT.

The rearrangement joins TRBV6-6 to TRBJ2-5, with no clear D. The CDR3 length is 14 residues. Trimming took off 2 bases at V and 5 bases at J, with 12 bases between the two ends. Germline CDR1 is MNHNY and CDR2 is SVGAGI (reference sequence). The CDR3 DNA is TGTGCCAGCAGTTACCCTTATGTTGGCGAGACCCAGTACTTC. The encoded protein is CASSYPYVGETQYF.

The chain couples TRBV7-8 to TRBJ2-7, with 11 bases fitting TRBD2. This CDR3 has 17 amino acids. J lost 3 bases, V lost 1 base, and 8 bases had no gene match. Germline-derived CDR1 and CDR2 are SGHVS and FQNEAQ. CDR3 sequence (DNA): TGTGCCAGCAGCTTAGGGAGGCCCACTAGCGGGAGCTACGAGCAGTACTTC. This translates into CASSLGRPTSGSYEQYF.

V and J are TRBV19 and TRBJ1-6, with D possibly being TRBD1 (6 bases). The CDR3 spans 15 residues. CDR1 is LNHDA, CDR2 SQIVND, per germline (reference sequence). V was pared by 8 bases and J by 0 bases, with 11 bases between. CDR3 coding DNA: TGTGCCAGTGCTACAGGGAGCTCCTATAATTCACCCCTCCACTTT. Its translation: CASATGSSYNSPLHF. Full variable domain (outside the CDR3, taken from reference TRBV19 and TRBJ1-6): DGGITQSPKYLFRKEGQNVTLSCEQNLNHDAMYWYRQDPGQGLRLIYYSQIVNDFQKGDIAEGYSVSREKKESFPLTVTSAQKNPTAFYLCASATGSSYNSPLHFGNGTRLTVT.

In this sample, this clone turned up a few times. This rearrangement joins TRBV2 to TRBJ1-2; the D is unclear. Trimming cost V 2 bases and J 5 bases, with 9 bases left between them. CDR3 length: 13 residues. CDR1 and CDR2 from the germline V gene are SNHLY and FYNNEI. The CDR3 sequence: CASSETPGYGYTF. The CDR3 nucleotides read TGTGCCAGCAGTGAAACTCCGGGTTATGGCTACACCTTC.

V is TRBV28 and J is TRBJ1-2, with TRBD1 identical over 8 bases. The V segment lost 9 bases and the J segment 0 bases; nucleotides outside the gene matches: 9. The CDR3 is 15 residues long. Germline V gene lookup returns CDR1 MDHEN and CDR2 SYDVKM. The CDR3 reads CASRQGRHANYGYTF. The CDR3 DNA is TGTGCCAGTCGACAGGGGCGCCACGCTAACTATGGCTACACCTTC.

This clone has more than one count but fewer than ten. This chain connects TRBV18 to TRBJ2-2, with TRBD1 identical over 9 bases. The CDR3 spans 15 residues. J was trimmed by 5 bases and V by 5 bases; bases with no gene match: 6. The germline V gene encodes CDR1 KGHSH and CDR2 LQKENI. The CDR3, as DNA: TGTGCCAGCTCATCCAGACAGGGGGGAACCGGGGAGCTGTTTTTT. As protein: CASSSRQGGTGELFF.

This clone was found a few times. The CDR3 is CAIRMTGGHGYTF. CDR3 coding DNA: TGTGCCATCAGGATGACAGGGGGGCATGGCTACACCTTC. This chain links TRBV10-3 with TRBJ1-2; 9 nucleotides align to TRBD1. V lost 6 bases and J lost 6; bases outside the gene matches: 5. The CDR3 covers 13 residues. Germline loops: CDR1 ENHRY, CDR2 SYGVKD.

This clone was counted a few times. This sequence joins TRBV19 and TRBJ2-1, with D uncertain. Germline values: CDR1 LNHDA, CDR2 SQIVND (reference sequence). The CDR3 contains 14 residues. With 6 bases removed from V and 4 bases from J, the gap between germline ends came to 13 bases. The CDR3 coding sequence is TGTGCCAGTAGCAGCGAATGGGTTTACAATGAGCAGTTCTTC. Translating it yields CASSSEWVYNEQFF.

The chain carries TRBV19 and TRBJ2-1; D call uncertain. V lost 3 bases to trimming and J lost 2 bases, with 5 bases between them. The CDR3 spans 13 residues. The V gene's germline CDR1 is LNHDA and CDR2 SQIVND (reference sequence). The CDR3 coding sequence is TGTGCCAGTAGTATGTATACCTACAATGAGCAGTTCTTC. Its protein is CASSMYTYNEQFF.

The CDR3 sequence is CASSLGQGGETQYF. The CDR3 region has the DNA TGTGCCAGCAGCCTGGGACAGGGGGGAGAGACCCAGTACTTC. The chain is built from TRBV5-6 and TRBJ2-5; 11 bases align to TRBD1. This CDR3 has 14 amino acids. Unmatched junction bases numbered 3, after V lost 4 bases and J lost 4 bases. CDR1 and CDR2 from the germline V gene are SGHDT and YYEEEE.

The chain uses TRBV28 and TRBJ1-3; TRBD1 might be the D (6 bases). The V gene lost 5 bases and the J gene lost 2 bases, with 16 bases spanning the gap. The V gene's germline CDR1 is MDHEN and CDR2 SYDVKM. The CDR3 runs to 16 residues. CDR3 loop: CASSRRGGPTGNTIYF. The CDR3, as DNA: TGTGCCAGCAGTCGTAGGGGGGGGCCGACTGGAAACACCATATATTTT.

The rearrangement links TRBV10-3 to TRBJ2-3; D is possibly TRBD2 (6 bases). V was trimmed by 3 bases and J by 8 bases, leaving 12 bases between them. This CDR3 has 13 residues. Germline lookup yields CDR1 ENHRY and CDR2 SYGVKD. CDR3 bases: TGTGCCATCAGTGAACAGGAGGAGGGTACGCAGTATTTT. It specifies CAISEQEEGTQYF.

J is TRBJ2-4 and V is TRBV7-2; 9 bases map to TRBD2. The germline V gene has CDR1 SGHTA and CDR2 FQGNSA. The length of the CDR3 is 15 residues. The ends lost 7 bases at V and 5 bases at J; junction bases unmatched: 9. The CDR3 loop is CASKWGSGSQNIQYF. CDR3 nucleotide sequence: TGTGCCAGCAAATGGGGTAGCGGGAGTCAAAACATTCAGTACTTC.

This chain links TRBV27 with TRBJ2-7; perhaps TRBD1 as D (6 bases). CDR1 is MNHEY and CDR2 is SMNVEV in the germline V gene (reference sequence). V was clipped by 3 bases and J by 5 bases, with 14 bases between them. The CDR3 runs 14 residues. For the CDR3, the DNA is TGTGCCAGCAGTTTTTACAGGGCACGCGACGAGCAGTACTTC. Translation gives CASSFYRARDEQYF.

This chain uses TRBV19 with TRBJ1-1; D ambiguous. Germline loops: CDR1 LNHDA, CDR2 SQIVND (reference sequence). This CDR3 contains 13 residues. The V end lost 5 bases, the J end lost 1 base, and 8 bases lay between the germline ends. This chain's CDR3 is CASSVSGNTEAFF. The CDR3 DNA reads TGTGCCAGTAGTGTGTCAGGGAACACTGAAGCTTTCTTT.

The CDR3 is CASSLALAGGPRHEQFF. In DNA, the CDR3 is TGTGCCAGCAGCTTAGCCCTAGCGGGAGGGCCTCGGCATGAGCAGTTCTTC. The chain couples TRBV7-9 to TRBJ2-1; 12 positions match TRBD2. CDR3 size: 17 residues. Germline V lookup: CDR1 SEHNR, CDR2 FQNEAQ (reference sequence). Trimming cost V 0 bases and J 8 bases; bases outside gene matches: 8.

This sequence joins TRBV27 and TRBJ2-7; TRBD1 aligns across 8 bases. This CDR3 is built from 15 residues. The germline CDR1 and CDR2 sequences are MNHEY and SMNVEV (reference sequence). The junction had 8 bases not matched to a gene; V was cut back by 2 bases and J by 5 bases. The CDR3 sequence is CASSLGQGRSNEQYF. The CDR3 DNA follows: TGTGCCAGCAGTTTAGGACAGGGACGGAGTAACGAGCAGTACTTC.